A selection of T cell receptor beta chains follows, all from one sample in a study of cytomegalovirus exposure and HLA in healthy donors. TCRdb's table, derived via immunoSEQ multiplex PCR, lists solely in-frame clones and lacks some. Of roughly 200,000 clones in the sample, roughly 70% were seen once. The source material was PBMCs. The receptors stem from a male donor in good health and CMV-seronegative. The CDR3 runs from the conserved cysteine through the conserved F or W. D genes are given only for firm matches.

j_call v_call d_call cdr3_aa
TRBJ2-1 TRBV19 - CASSIGSGGFNEQFF
TRBJ2-1 TRBV6-5 - CASSYNKYGEQFF
TRBJ1-1 TRBV30 - CAWTLHQNTEAFF
TRBJ1-5 TRBV5-6 TRBD1 CASSLGQGTGQPQHF
TRBJ1-5 TRBV29-1 TRBD1 CSAVTGDWDQPQHF
TRBJ2-3 TRBV20-1 - CSLGNTDTQYF
TRBJ1-2 TRBV6-5 - CASRGQDTVYGYTF
TRBJ1-5 TRBV15 - CATSRDIGDNQPQHF
TRBJ2-7 TRBV6-5 TRBD2 CASSYRGAYEQYF
TRBJ1-5 TRBV28 - CASRLTGGNQPQHF
TRBJ2-1 TRBV30 TRBD2 CAWTRGTSGFRGGEQFF
TRBJ1-2 TRBV28 TRBD1 CASSPEDRGPYGYTF
- TRBV6-5 - CASRSSYEQYF
TRBJ2-1 TRBV30 - CAWTRGTAYNEQFF
TRBJ1-4 TRBV4-2 - CASSQGPGINEKLFF
TRBJ1-5 TRBV5-1 TRBD1 CASSPTGGAGNQPQHF
TRBJ2-4 TRBV27 - CASGSLWTKNIQYF
TRBJ2-1 TRBV30 - CAWSISRVVNEQFF
TRBJ2-3 TRBV6-6 TRBD2 CASTLGGSYTQYF
TRBJ1-6 TRBV6-6 - CASSSQGPGNSPLHF
TRBJ2-1 TRBV30 TRBD2 CAWSVPGGSVNEQFF
TRBJ2-1 TRBV5-4 TRBD2 CASSLVSGGYNEQFF
TRBJ1-4 TRBV13 - CASSEQNEKLFF
TRBJ1-2 TRBV2 - CASAGLLDYGYTF
TRBJ1-6 TRBV2 - CASSVYGSGSPLHF
TRBJ2-1 TRBV28 - CAKVFTGCRYEQFF
TRBJ2-1 TRBV28 - CASSKLGPGQQFF
TRBJ2-1 TRBV30 TRBD2 CAWGLGLAEGNEQFF
TRBJ2-7 TRBV4-1 TRBD1 CASSHPGQGAYEQYF
TRBJ2-1 TRBV4-1 TRBD1 CASKVRTGGEEQFF
TRBJ2-1 TRBV4-1 TRBD1 CASSHSTSGTGLNEQFF
TRBJ2-1 TRBV28 TRBD2 CASSLVAGISYNEQFF
TRBJ2-1 TRBV6-5 - CASTRLQGSSHEQFF
TRBJ2-7 TRBV6-5 TRBD1 CATLNRGLSYEQYF
TRBJ2-6 TRBV19 TRBD1 CAADRGASGANVLTF